The 24 T cell receptor beta chains reported below all come from one sample, sequenced in a study of CD8+ T cells in alopecia areata (dated by TCRdb to the late 2010s). According to the study, the label for this sample's time point signals: baseline before oral tofacitinib. The library was made by the immunoSEQ multiplex PCR assay. RNA was extracted from all samples and reverse transcribed into cDNA, which served as template for TCR sequencing. This is the immuneACCESS table as TCRdb keeps it, with only in-frame sequences that have V and J called. A part of the clones is gone; compared with another copy, unresolved V genes explain less than half, and the rest is unexplained. Within this sample are around 50,000 clones, with 90% to 97% of them counted one time only. The ten top clones hold roughly 25% of the sample. This sample comprised CD8+ T cells sorted from blood, obtained at week 0. All receptors derive from a human donor with alopecia areata.

The chain employs TRBV5-6 and TRBJ2-7; possibly TRBD1 for D (6 bases). The V end lost 4 bases, the J end lost 6 bases, and 11 bases lay between the germline ends. The germline V gene encodes CDR1 SGHDT and CDR2 YYEEEE. This CDR3 spans 12 amino acids. This chain's CDR3 is CASSLIQGEQYF. In nucleotides, the CDR3 is TGTGCCAGCAGCCTGATACAGGGCGAGCAGTACTTC.

The V and J genes are TRBV7-2 and TRBJ2-1; TRBD2 matches at 15 bases. The CDR3 is made up of 18 amino acids. The germline CDR1 and CDR2 sequences are SGHTA and FQGNSA. V shed 4 bases, J shed 0 bases, and the junction held 4 bases outside the gene matches. For the CDR3, the DNA is TGTGCCAGCAGCTCCGGGACTAGCGGGGGGATCTCCTACAATGAGCAGTTCTTC. It encodes CASSSGTSGGISYNEQFF.

The J gene is TRBJ2-1, the V gene TRBV7-2; 9 bases match TRBD1. V lost 5 bases and J lost 0; bases outside the gene matches: 14. Looked up from germline, CDR1 is SGHTA and CDR2 is FQGNSA. The CDR3 is made up of 19 amino acids. The CDR3 reads CASSAMRTGVGSSYNEQFF. The CDR3 DNA reads TGTGCCAGCAGCGCAATGCGGACAGGGGTCGGGAGCTCCTACAATGAGCAGTTCTTC.

The chain is built from TRBV5-6 and TRBJ2-3, with 10 bases matching TRBD2. CDR3 size: 16 residues. Germline assignment: CDR1 SGHDT and CDR2 YYEEEE. V shed 1 base, J shed 0 bases, and the junction held 2 bases outside the gene matches. The CDR3 is CASSLTSGASTDTQYF. The CDR3 DNA sequence: TGTGCCAGCAGCTTGACTAGCGGGGCAAGCACAGATACGCAGTATTTT.

The genes are TRBV11-2 and TRBJ2-7, with 8 bases aligning to TRBD2. Germline-derived CDR1 and CDR2 are SGHAT and FQNNGV. This CDR3 has 15 residues. V trimming: 7 bases; J trimming: 3 bases; junction bases outside the gene matches: 11. CDR3 sequence (DNA): TGTGCCAGCACCCTTGGCCGGGGGGGCGACTACGAGCAGTACTTC. Its translation is CASTLGRGGDYEQYF.

By sample share, this clone is medium-sized. The chain is built from TRBV6-1 and TRBJ2-1; D call uncertain. There are 13 residues in the CDR3. Germline loops: CDR1 MNHNS, CDR2 SASEGT. V was pared by 5 bases and J by 3 bases, with 8 bases between. The CDR3 nucleotides read TGTGCCAGCAGTCCTTTATACTACAATGAGCAGTTCTTC. Amino acids: CASSPLYYNEQFF.

The chain couples TRBV25-1 to TRBJ1-1; D ambiguous. Trimming pared 1 base from V and 5 bases from J, leaving 11 bases between. The CDR3 contains 14 residues. CDR1 and CDR2 (germline): MGHDK, SYGVNS. The CDR3 region has the DNA TGTGCCAGCAGTGAATCCTTTGGACGAACTGAAGCTTTCTTT. This gives the protein CASSESFGRTEAFF.

The chain has TRBV6-5 and TRBJ1-2; D gene ambiguous. This CDR3 is built from 12 residues. V lost 5 bases and J 1 base, leaving 5 bases between the germline ends. Germline V gene data show CDR1 as MNHEY and CDR2 as SVGAGI. Here the CDR3 DNA reads TGTGCCAGCAGTGAGGATAACTATGGCTACACCTTC. It specifies CASSEDNYGYTF.

The chain links TRBV4-1 to TRBJ2-7; 11 bases line up with TRBD1. Germline values: CDR1 MGHRA, CDR2 YSYEKL. This CDR3 has 15 residues. After removal of 1 base from V and 3 bases from J, the junction contained 2 bases not matched to a gene. CDR3 sequence: CASSQGTGGVYEQYF. The CDR3 region has the DNA TGCGCCAGCAGCCAAGGGACAGGGGGCGTCTACGAGCAGTACTTC.

The rearrangement uses TRBV7-2 and TRBJ2-1, with 8 positions matching TRBD2. The CDR3 totals 17 residues. V trimming: 5 bases; J trimming: 3 bases; junction bases outside the gene matches: 12. Per the germline V gene, CDR1 is SGHTA and CDR2 is FQGNSA. The CDR3 region is CASSHPRRGEIYNEQFF. CDR3 DNA sequence: TGTGCCAGCAGCCACCCCCGGCGGGGGGAAATCTACAATGAGCAGTTCTTC.

The rearrangement joins TRBV5-6 to TRBJ2-4; 8 nucleotides match TRBD1. Looked up from germline, CDR1 is SGHDT and CDR2 is YYEEEE. Trimming took 3 bases from V and 9 from J; bases not matched to a gene: 14. There are 16 residues in the CDR3. The CDR3 nucleotides are TGTGCCAGCAGCTCCCGAGCGACAGGGGAAGTAAGCATTCAGTACTTC. Protein: CASSSRATGEVSIQYF.

This sequence joins TRBV11-2 and TRBJ2-7; 7 bases map to TRBD1. This CDR3 has 13 amino acids. Germline V gives CDR1 SGHAT, CDR2 FQNNGV. Trimming took 5 bases from V and 4 from J; bases not matched to a gene: 5. The CDR3 here is CASSVGQPYEQYF. In DNA form, the CDR3 reads TGTGCCAGCAGCGTGGGACAGCCTTACGAGCAGTACTTC.

The chain carries TRBV19 and TRBJ2-4; 7 nucleotides line up with TRBD2. This CDR3 is 13 amino acids long. V was clipped by 3 bases and J by 8 bases; unmatched bases: 4. CDR1 LNHDA and CDR2 SQIVND come from the germline V gene (reference sequence). The CDR3 here is CASSISGGDIQYF. The CDR3 DNA sequence: TGTGCCAGTAGTATTTCGGGGGGAGACATTCAGTACTTC.

The V and J genes are TRBV29-1 and TRBJ2-4; 8 bases agree with TRBD1. The germline V gene has CDR1 SQVTM and CDR2 ANQGSEA. V was clipped by 4 bases and J by 7 bases; unmatched bases: 9. The CDR3 has 14 amino acids. The CDR3 here is CSVVVVGQVNIQYF. CDR3 nucleotide sequence: TGCAGCGTTGTCGTAGTGGGACAGGTCAACATTCAGTACTTC.

This sequence joins TRBV15 and TRBJ2-3; no clear D gene. Germline V gene sequence: CDR1 LNHNV, CDR2 YYDKDF (reference sequence). The germline V and J ends were trimmed by 1 base and 2 bases, with 10 bases remaining between them. The CDR3 contains 15 residues. The CDR3 loop reads CATSRAQSFTDTQYF. The CDR3 DNA reads as TGTGCCACCAGCAGAGCACAGAGCTTCACAGATACGCAGTATTTT. Complete variable domain (other parts from reference TRBV15 and TRBJ2-3): DAMVIQNPRYQVTQFGKPVTLSCSQTLNHNVMYWYQQKSSQAPKLLFHYYDKDFNNEADTPDNFQSRRPNTSFCFLDIRSPGLGDTAMYLCATSRAQSFTDTQYFGPGTRLTVL.

A single count supports this clone. This chain links TRBV9 with TRBJ1-4, with D possibly TRBD1 on 5 matching bases. Germline V gene data show CDR1 as SGDLS and CDR2 as YYNGEE. Trimming shortened V by 4 bases and J by 2 bases, and 15 bases separated the two germline ends. This CDR3 comprises 16 residues. CDR3 bases: TGTGCCAGCAGCAACTCTGCAGGGTGGACTAATGAAAAACTGTTTTTT. Its translation is CASSNSAGWTNEKLFF.

With regard to this clone: Other DNA sequences in this specimen translate into the identical CDR3. The chain combines TRBV7-8 with TRBJ2-7; D ambiguous. Germline loops: CDR1 SGHVS, CDR2 FQNEAQ. The CDR3 consists of 14 residues. V lost 1 base to trimming and J lost 0 bases, with 7 bases between them. CDR3 in DNA: TGTGCCAGCAGCTTAGTCGGCAGCTCCTACGAGCAGTACTTC. It codes for CASSLVGSSYEQYF.

This clone is a singleton in its sample. The V gene is TRBV2, the J gene TRBJ2-7, with D possibly TRBD1 on 5 matching bases. Germline V CDR1 and CDR2: SNHLY, FYNNEI. Trimming cost V 3 bases and J 6 bases, with 21 bases left between them. The CDR3 spans 16 residues. The CDR3 nucleotides are TGTGCCAGCAGTGACTTCCTCGACCCCAGGGTCCGCGAGCAGTACTTC. Its translation: CASSDFLDPRVREQYF.

V is TRBV6-5 and J is TRBJ2-5; TRBD1 matches at 7 bases. Germline V gene lookup returns CDR1 MNHEY and CDR2 SVGAGI. This CDR3 comprises 14 residues. The ends lost 5 bases at V and 2 bases at J; junction bases unmatched: 5. This CDR3 reads CASSTPGQQETQYF. The CDR3 DNA reads TGTGCCAGCAGTACACCGGGACAGCAAGAGACCCAGTACTTC.

The rearrangement links TRBV11-3 to TRBJ2-7; 9 nucleotides match TRBD1. This CDR3 contains 16 residues. The trim removed 4 bases at V and 2 bases at J, leaving 9 bases unmatched. From germline, CDR1 is SGHNT and CDR2 YENEEA. The CDR3 nucleotides read TGTGCCAGCAGCTCCTCCGGACAGGGGTTCACCTACGAGCAGTACTTC. This translates into CASSSSGQGFTYEQYF.

The chain couples TRBV6-5 to TRBJ2-7; D perhaps matches TRBD1 (5 bases). The CDR3 has 13 residues. Germline V lookup: CDR1 MNHEY, CDR2 SVGAGI. V lost 2 bases to trimming and J lost 2 bases, with 7 bases between them. The CDR3 DNA reads TGTGCCAGCAGTTACGACAGAACCTACGAGCAGTACTTC. As protein: CASSYDRTYEQYF.

This chain joins TRBV7-8 and TRBJ2-7, with D unclear. Germline CDR1 SGHVS, CDR2 FQNEAQ. The CDR3 is made up of 14 amino acids. The V end was cut by 5 bases, the J end by 2 bases, with 13 bases between. The CDR3 coding sequence is TGTGCCAGCAGCCTCATCGGATCGCCCTACGAGCAGTACTTC. Its protein product is CASSLIGSPYEQYF.

In DNA, the CDR3 is TGTGCCAGCAGCCTTCTTACTCCCGGGGCCGGCCATGGCTACACCTTC. This translates into CASSLLTPGAGHGYTF. J is TRBJ1-2 and V is TRBV7-2; D perhaps matches TRBD1 (5 bases). CDR1 and CDR2 (germline): SGHTA, FQGNSA. The CDR3 has 16 residues. Deletions cut 5 bases from V and 6 bases from J, with 22 bases between.

The chain combines TRBV29-1 with TRBJ2-7, with D perhaps being TRBD1 or TRBD2 (5 bases each). The V end was cut by 3 bases, the J end by 6 bases, with 12 bases between. Per germline, CDR1 SQVTM and CDR2 ANQGSEA. The CDR3 runs to 12 residues. Written as DNA, the CDR3 is TGCAGCGTTGAGGGGACGTTCGGCGAGCAGTACTTC. Translating it yields CSVEGTFGEQYF.